This T cell receptor (beta chain) was obtained from a study of molecular identifiers for immune sequencing clone quantification. Whole-study findings and limits: Naive cells had under 1% of molecules in clones above 20 RNA copies, effectors over 99%.

Sorting was used to obtain naive CD8 T cells (CD8+CD4-CCR7+CD45RA+). Germline lookup yields CDR1 LGHNA and CDR2 YNFKEQ. The trim removed 4 bases at V and 4 bases at J, leaving 8 bases unmatched. This CDR3 has 16 residues. MiXCR, applied by TCRdb to the PCR reads, yields one record per CDR3 protein. In the table there are some 680,000 distinct CDR3 sequences, around 25% of which are singletons. For this clonotype: The target antigen is unknown.

V usage is TRBV4-2 and J usage is TRBJ2-3; 10 bases are a match to TRBD2. The sequence came from a human donor in good health. Some libraries in this study had Jurkat cell RNA spiked in. Sequenced sample: naive CD8+ T cells from blood, with Jurkat cell RNA spiked in. As to subset: FACS-sorted CD8+CD4-CCR7+CD45RA+ naive T cells. The CDR3 DNA follows: TGTGCCAGCAGCCGCGCTAGCGGGAGTTTGTCAGATACGCAGTATTTT. It yields the protein CASSRASGSLSDTQYF.